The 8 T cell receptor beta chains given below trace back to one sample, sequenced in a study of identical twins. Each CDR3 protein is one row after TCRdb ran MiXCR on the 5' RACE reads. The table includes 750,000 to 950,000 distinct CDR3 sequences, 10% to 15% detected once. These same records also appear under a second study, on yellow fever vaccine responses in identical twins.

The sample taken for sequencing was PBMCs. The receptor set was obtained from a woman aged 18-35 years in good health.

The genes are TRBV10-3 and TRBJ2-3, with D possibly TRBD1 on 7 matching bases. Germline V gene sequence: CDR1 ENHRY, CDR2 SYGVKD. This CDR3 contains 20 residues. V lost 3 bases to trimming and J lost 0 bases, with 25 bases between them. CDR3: CAISDLTGKVSGASTDTQYF. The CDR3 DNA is TGTGCCATCAGTGACCTGACAGGGAAAGTTAGCGGAGCCAGCACAGATACGCAGTATTTT.

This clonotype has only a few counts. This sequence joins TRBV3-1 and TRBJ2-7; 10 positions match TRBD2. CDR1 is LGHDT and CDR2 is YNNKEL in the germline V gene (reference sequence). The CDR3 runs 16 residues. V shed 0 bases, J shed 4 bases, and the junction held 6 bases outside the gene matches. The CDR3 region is CASSQEASGRIYEQYF. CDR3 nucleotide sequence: TGTGCCAGCAGCCAAGAGGCTAGCGGGAGAATATACGAGCAGTACTTC.

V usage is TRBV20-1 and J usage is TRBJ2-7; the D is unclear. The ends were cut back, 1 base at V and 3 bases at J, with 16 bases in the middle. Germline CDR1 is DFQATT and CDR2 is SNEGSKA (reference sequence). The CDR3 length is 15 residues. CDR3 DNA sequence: TGCAGTGCTAGAGGCGGCGGTGGTGGGGACTACGAGCAGTACGTC. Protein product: CSARGGGGGDYEQYV.

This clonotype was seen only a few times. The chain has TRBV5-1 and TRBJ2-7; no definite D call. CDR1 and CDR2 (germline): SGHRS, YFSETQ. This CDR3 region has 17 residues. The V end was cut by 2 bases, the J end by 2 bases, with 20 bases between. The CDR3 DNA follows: TGCGCCAGCAGCTTAGATATGTCGACCGCAGGTCCCTACGAGCAGTACTTC. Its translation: CASSLDMSTAGPYEQYF.

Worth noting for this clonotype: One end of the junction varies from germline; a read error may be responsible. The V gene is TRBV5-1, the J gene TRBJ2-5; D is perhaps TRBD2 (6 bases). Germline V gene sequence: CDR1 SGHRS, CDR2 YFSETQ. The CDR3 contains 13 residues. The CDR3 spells CASSRDWGETQYF. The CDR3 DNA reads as TGTGCCAGCAGCCGGGACTGGGGGGAGACCCAGTACTTC.

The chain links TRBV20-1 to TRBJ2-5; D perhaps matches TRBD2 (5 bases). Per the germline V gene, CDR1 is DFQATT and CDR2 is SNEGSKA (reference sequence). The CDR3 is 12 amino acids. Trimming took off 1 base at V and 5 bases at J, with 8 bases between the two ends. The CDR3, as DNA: TGCAGTGCTAGAGGTCCGGGGGAGACCCAGTACTTC. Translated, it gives CSARGPGETQYF.

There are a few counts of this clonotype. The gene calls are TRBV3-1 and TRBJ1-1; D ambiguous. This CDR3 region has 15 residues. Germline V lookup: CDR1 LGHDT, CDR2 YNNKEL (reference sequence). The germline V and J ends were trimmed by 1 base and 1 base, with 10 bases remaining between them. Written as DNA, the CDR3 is TGTGCCAGCAGCCAAGTTCGGACTTCGAACACTGAAGCTTTCTTT. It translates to CASSQVRTSNTEAFF. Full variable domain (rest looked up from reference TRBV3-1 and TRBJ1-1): DTAVSQTPKYLVTQMGNDKSIKCEQNLGHDTMYWYKQDSKKFLKIMFSYNNKELIINETVPNRFSPKSPDKAHLNLHINSLELGDSAVYFCASSQVRTSNTEAFFGQGTRLTVV.

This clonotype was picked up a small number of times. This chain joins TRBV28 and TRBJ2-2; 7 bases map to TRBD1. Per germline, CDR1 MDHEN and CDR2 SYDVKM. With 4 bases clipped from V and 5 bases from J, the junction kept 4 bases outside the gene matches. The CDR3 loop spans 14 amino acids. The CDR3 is CASSSTGVTGELFF. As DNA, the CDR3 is TGTGCCAGCAGTTCCACAGGGGTGACCGGGGAGCTGTTTTTT. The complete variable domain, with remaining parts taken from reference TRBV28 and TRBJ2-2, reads DVKVTQSSRYLVKRTGEKVFLECVQDMDHENMFWYRQDPGLGLRLIYFSYDVKMKEKGDIPEGYSVSREKKERFSLILESASTNQTSMYLCASSSTGVTGELFFGEGSRLTVL.